The 25 T cell receptor beta chains listed next were all sequenced from one sample in a study of blood T cell repertoires in COVID-19. Clones were sequenced by immunoSEQ multiplex PCR, and TCRdb holds only the in-frame ones, with some missing. Here the sample spans a few hundred thousand clones, 85% to 90% being singletons. Sequencing input: PBMCs or T cells enriched from blood (not recorded which). The receptors here all came from a woman aged 45-59 years who had recovered from COVID-19.

The chain combines TRBV27 with TRBJ1-5; D uncertain. The CDR3 length is 14 residues. Deletions cut 1 base from V and 9 bases from J, with 13 bases between. Germline V gene data show CDR1 as MNHEY and CDR2 as SMNVEV (reference sequence). The DNA of the CDR3 is TGTGCCAGCAGTTTATTATCGGGAGGCGGGCCCCAGCATTTT. Translating it yields CASSLLSGGGPQHF.

The J gene is TRBJ2-6, the V gene TRBV3-1 (or the pseudogene TRBV3-2); the match to TRBD1 covers 10 bases. This CDR3 contains 21 residues. Trimming cost V 4 bases and J 0 bases; bases outside gene matches: 15. CDR1 LGHDT and CDR2 YNNKEL come from the germline V gene (reference sequence). Here the CDR3 DNA reads TGTGCCAGCAGCCCTCATTTGGGACAGGGGATTCTATTCTCTGGGGCCAACGTCCTGACTTTC. As protein: CASSPHLGQGILFSGANVLTF.

This clone was observed once. V and J are TRBV5-8 and TRBJ1-1, with TRBD1 identical over 9 bases. This CDR3 is built from 17 residues. The junction had 17 bases not matched to a gene; V was cut back by 4 bases and J by 7 bases. Germline V CDR1 and CDR2: SGHTS, YDEGEE. Here the CDR3 DNA reads TGTGCCAGCAGCGGCGTTTTAACACAGGGGGCTACAGGTGAAGCTTTCTTT. It specifies CASSGVLTQGATGEAFF.

A single count supports this clone. CDR3 in amino acids: CASSRSGGPQETQYF. CDR3 in DNA: TGCGCCAGCAGCCGAAGCGGGGGTCCCCAAGAGACCCAGTACTTC. This chain connects TRBV4-3 to TRBJ2-5; 8 bases fit TRBD2. The CDR3 totals 15 residues. Germline-derived CDR1 and CDR2 are LGHNA and YSLEER. The V gene end was trimmed by 4 bases and the J gene end by 1 base; junction bases not matched to a gene: 5.

This chain links TRBV2 with TRBJ2-7; D is possibly TRBD1 (6 bases). V was clipped by 1 base and J by 2 bases, with 12 bases between them. Germline loops: CDR1 SNHLY, CDR2 FYNNEI. The CDR3 covers 15 residues. CDR3 nucleotides: TGTGCCAGCAGTGAAGGAGGGACAACGCCCTACGAGCAGTACTTC. Amino acids: CASSEGGTTPYEQYF.

J is TRBJ2-4 and V is TRBV28; the D gene is possibly TRBD2 (6 bases). This CDR3 region has 14 residues. Germline V gene lookup returns CDR1 MDHEN and CDR2 SYDVKM. The germline V and J ends were trimmed by 4 bases and 6 bases, with 13 bases remaining between them. The CDR3 reads CASSSPPGGNIQYF. CDR3 DNA sequence: TGTGCCAGCAGTTCCCCCCCCGGGGGAAACATTCAGTACTTC.

The rearrangement uses TRBV14 and TRBJ2-1; TRBD2 matches 10 bases. From germline, CDR1 is SGHDN and CDR2 FVKESK. Germline trimming cut 4 bases from V and 8 bases from J; bases unmatched to any gene: 14. This CDR3 has 17 amino acids. The CDR3 is CASSLISPSGGRYEQFF. The CDR3 coding sequence is TGTGCCAGCAGCCTAATCTCCCCTAGCGGGGGACGTTATGAGCAGTTCTTC.

The CDR3 DNA reads TGCGCCAGCAGCTTAACGACAGGGATCTCCTACAATGAGCAGTTCTTC. Residues: CASSLTTGISYNEQFF. The rearrangement uses TRBV4-1 and TRBJ2-1; 7 nucleotides match TRBD1. Losses at the gene ends were 5 bases for V and 0 bases for J; bases not matched to a gene: 7. Germline assignment: CDR1 MGHRA and CDR2 YSYEKL. CDR3 length: 16 residues.

The chain recombines TRBV7-8 with TRBJ2-7; TRBD2 is a possible D gene (5 bases). CDR1 is SGHVS and CDR2 is FQNEAQ in the germline V gene. The V and J ends lost 1 base and 3 bases respectively, with 13 bases between them. This CDR3 comprises 15 residues. The CDR3 reads CASSLGNGIDYEQYF. Written as DNA, the CDR3 is TGTGCCAGCAGCTTAGGGAACGGGATAGACTACGAGCAGTACTTC.

The chain carries TRBV5-6 and TRBJ2-1; D is ambiguous. The CDR3 contains 14 residues. In germline, CDR1 is SGHDT, CDR2 YYEEEE. V lost 4 bases, J lost 5 bases, and 13 bases lay in between. The CDR3 sequence: CASSTTGGNNEQFF. The DNA for the CDR3 is TGTGCCAGCAGCACAACCGGCGGTAACAATGAGCAGTTCTTC.

V and J are TRBV7-2 and TRBJ1-3; D is ambiguous. V lost 5 bases and J 2 bases, leaving 13 bases between the germline ends. The germline CDR1 and CDR2 sequences are SGHTA and FQGNSA. The CDR3 is made up of 15 amino acids. The CDR3 DNA is TGTGCCAGCAGCCCTCGTGTGCAGGCTGGAAACACCATATATTTT. It is translated as CASSPRVQAGNTIYF.

The V gene is TRBV2, the J gene TRBJ1-2; TRBD1 might be the D (6 bases). Germline CDR1 reads SNHLY; CDR2 reads FYNNEI. CDR3 size: 10 residues. Trimming took off 6 bases at V and 8 bases at J, with 7 bases between the two ends. Written as DNA, the CDR3 is TGTGCCAGCAGCAGGGGAGGCTACACCTTC. This translates into CASSRGGYTF.

The chain links TRBV12-3 or TRBV12-4 to TRBJ1-1; 7 bases match TRBD1. CDR3 length: 12 residues. V trimming: 6 bases; J trimming: 5 bases; junction bases outside the gene matches: 3. The CDR3 DNA sequence: TGTGCCAGCAGGGCAGGGGGAACTGAAGCTTTCTTT. It encodes CASRAGGTEAFF.

In its sample, this clone was seen a few times. The CDR3 protein is CASSRGGGLDITEAFF. In DNA, the CDR3 is TGTGCCAGCAGCCGAGGCGGGGGCCTAGATATAACTGAAGCTTTCTTT. The chain has TRBV5-4 and TRBJ1-1; D is perhaps TRBD1 (6 bases). The germline gives CDR1 SGHNT, CDR2 YYREEE (reference sequence). The CDR3 covers 16 residues. The V and J ends lost 4 bases and 5 bases respectively, with 21 bases between them.

This CDR3 is CASSVEAGGRDTQYF. The CDR3 nucleotides are TGTGCCAGCAGCGTCGAAGCGGGGGGGCGAGATACGCAGTATTTT. V gene TRBV9 combines with J gene TRBJ2-3, with 10 bases fitting TRBD2. The V gene's germline CDR1 is SGDLS and CDR2 YYNGEE. V was clipped by 2 bases and J by 5 bases; unmatched bases: 5. This CDR3 region has 15 residues.

The J gene is TRBJ1-1, the V gene TRBV7-8; TRBD1 agrees at 7 bases. CDR1 and CDR2 (germline): SGHVS, FQNEAQ. This CDR3 has 20 amino acids. V lost 1 base to trimming and J lost 1 base; unmatched junction nucleotides: 18. The CDR3 loop is CASSLGADAEPGQKNTEAFF. The CDR3 DNA is TGTGCCAGCAGCTTAGGCGCGGATGCGGAACCGGGACAGAAGAACACTGAAGCTTTCTTT. The variable domain in full, completed from reference TRBV7-8 and TRBJ1-1, reads GAGVSQSPRYKVAKRGQDVALRCDPISGHVSLFWYQQALGQGPEFLTYFQNEAQLDKSGLPSDRFFAERPEGSVSTLKIQRTQQEDSAVYLCASSLGADAEPGQKNTEAFFGQGTRLTVV.

This sequence joins TRBV7-2 and TRBJ1-5; no firm D call. Germline V gene sequence: CDR1 SGHTA, CDR2 FQGNSA. CDR3 length: 15 amino acids. V lost 1 base, J lost 4 bases, and 11 bases lay in between. CDR3: CASSLGFGVNQPQHF. In DNA form, the CDR3 reads TGTGCCAGCAGCTTAGGTTTCGGGGTGAATCAGCCCCAGCATTTT.

This clone was observed a handful of times. This rearrangement joins TRBV28 to TRBJ1-1; 7 positions match TRBD1. The trim removed 3 bases at V and 4 bases at J, leaving 17 bases unmatched. Germline V lookup: CDR1 MDHEN, CDR2 SYDVKM. This CDR3 has 18 residues. The CDR3 DNA is TGTGCCAGCAGTTTCAGTCACAGGGGCTATAACGAGGGCACTGAAGCTTTCTTT. This gives the protein CASSFSHRGYNEGTEAFF.

The rearrangement links TRBV7-9 to TRBJ2-5, with TRBD1 as a possible D gene (5 bases). The V gene's germline CDR1 is SEHNR and CDR2 FQNEAQ (reference sequence). This CDR3 comprises 12 residues. V shed 7 bases and J shed 3 bases, with 9 bases lying between them. CDR3 loop: CASMQGEETQYF. The CDR3 nucleotides read TGTGCCAGCATGCAGGGTGAAGAGACCCAGTACTTC.

V gene TRBV11-3 combines with J gene TRBJ1-1; a possible D gene is TRBD1 (6 bases). The V end was cut by 3 bases, the J end by 3 bases, with 11 bases between. Germline CDR1 is SGHNT and CDR2 is YENEEA. This CDR3 region has 14 residues. DNA of the CDR3: TGTGCCAGCAGCTTCCAGGGGTCTTACACTGAAGCTTTCTTT. This translates into CASSFQGSYTEAFF.

This chain links TRBV20-1 with TRBJ1-1, with no clear D. This CDR3 has 13 amino acids. Per germline, CDR1 DFQATT and CDR2 SNEGSKA (reference sequence). V lost 3 bases to trimming and J lost 3 bases, with 11 bases between them. The CDR3 here is CSASRGLDTEAFF. The CDR3 DNA reads as TGCAGTGCTAGTAGAGGGCTTGACACTGAAGCTTTCTTT.

The CDR3 DNA reads TGTGCCAGCAGCCAAGATCGTGGGGGGGAGACCCAGTACTTC. Translation: CASSQDRGGETQYF. This chain links TRBV4-2 with TRBJ2-5; tentative D call: TRBD2 (6 bases). The CDR3 covers 14 residues. Germline V gene sequence: CDR1 LGHNA, CDR2 YNFKEQ. V was pared by 0 bases and J by 5 bases, with 10 bases between.

V gene TRBV5-1 combines with J gene TRBJ1-4; TRBD1 matches 8 bases. The CDR3 covers 14 residues. V shed 4 bases and J 5 bases; nucleotides not matched to a gene: 4. Looked up from germline, CDR1 is SGHRS and CDR2 is YFSETQ. DNA for the CDR3: TGCGCCAGCAGCACCGGACAGGGAAATGAAAAACTGTTTTTT. Its translation is CASSTGQGNEKLFF.

The sample holds one count of this clone. The rearrangement links TRBV27 to TRBJ2-7; TRBD1 might be the D (6 bases). Germline V gives CDR1 MNHEY, CDR2 SMNVEV (reference sequence). This CDR3 is built from 14 residues. V was trimmed by 0 bases and J by 4 bases, leaving 10 bases between them. CDR3 sequence: CASSLSGAFYEQYF. The CDR3 DNA sequence: TGTGCCAGCAGTTTATCGGGGGCTTTTTACGAGCAGTACTTC.

This clone was seen a handful of times. J is TRBJ1-3 and V is TRBV19, with D hard to call. The germline V gene encodes CDR1 LNHDA and CDR2 SQIVND (reference sequence). V dropped 5 bases and J dropped 0 bases, with 14 bases sitting between them. This CDR3 is 16 amino acids long. The CDR3 region is CASSAFSGLSGNTIYF. DNA of the CDR3: TGTGCCAGTAGTGCCTTTTCAGGTCTCTCTGGAAACACCATATATTTT. The variable domain in full, with the rest retrieved from reference TRBV19 and TRBJ1-3, is DGGITQSPKYLFRKEGQNVTLSCEQNLNHDAMYWYRQDPGQGLRLIYYSQIVNDFQKGDIAEGYSVSREKKESFPLTVTSAQKNPTAFYLCASSAFSGLSGNTIYFGEGSWLTVV.